A selection of T cell receptor beta chains follows, all from one sample in a study of cytomegalovirus exposure and HLA in healthy donors. Clones were sequenced by immunoSEQ multiplex PCR, and TCRdb holds only the in-frame ones, with some missing. The table includes around 180,000 clones, around 79% detected once. Sequencing was performed on PBMCs. The receptor source for this set is a woman aged 50 to 60 in good health and CMV-seronegative. CDR3s include the opening cysteine and the closing phenylalanine or tryptophan.

j_call cdr3_length v_call cdr3_aa
TRBJ2-7 16 TRBV27 CASSPITGTGEYEQYF
TRBJ2-5 16 TRBV5-4 CASSLISGGARETQYF
TRBJ2-1 14 TRBV11-3 CASSWGQPASEQFF
TRBJ2-7 12 TRBV28 CASRRSSYEQYF
TRBJ1-2 12 TRBV9 CASSGDSYGYTF
TRBJ1-3 15 TRBV5-1 CASMAGAGAGNTIYF
TRBJ2-5 16 TRBV28 CASSRPLAGYQETQYF
TRBJ2-7 15 TRBV9 CASSVGTPGLYEQYF
TRBJ2-7 15 TRBV2 CASRRSGRAVYEQYF
TRBJ2-2 13 TRBV4-1 CASSPQGPGELFF
TRBJ2-7 14 TRBV2 CASRSDRGRYEQYF
TRBJ2-5 15 TRBV18 CASSPDRGDQETQYF
TRBJ2-7 14 TRBV2 CASSDWAGTKEQYF
TRBJ2-7 14 TRBV28 CASSLGGASYEQYF
TRBJ2-7 15 TRBV7-9 CASSAGRGLSYEQYF
TRBJ2-1 13 TRBV28 CASGPGQGYEQFF
TRBJ2-7 14 TRBV29-1 CSANRGSTSGEQYF
TRBJ1-5 13 TRBV9 CASSGRGNQPQHF
TRBJ1-2 16 TRBV28 CASSSNPMAVSYGYTF
TRBJ2-3 14 TRBV5-1 CASSLDRPTDTQYF
TRBJ1-5 13 TRBV30 CAWSGEGNQPQHF
TRBJ2-1 20 TRBV7-8 CASSLSGAGIGFFSYNEQFF
TRBJ2-5 12 TRBV10-3 CASPPRAETQYF
TRBJ2-5 12 TRBV2 CASRGEQETQYF
TRBJ1-3 14 TRBV10-3 CASRDRGSGNTIYF
TRBJ1-5 14 TRBV27 CASSLYRSNQPQHF
TRBJ2-5 11 TRBV5-1 CASSLVDKQYF
TRBJ2-1 15 TRBV6-5 CASSPQGTSYNEQFF
TRBJ2-1 13 TRBV28 CASSPRTSFEQFF
TRBJ2-7 13 TRBV7-2 CASSYGTGYEQYF
TRBJ2-7 15 TRBV5-6 CASSRGTSVTYEQYF
TRBJ1-3 16 TRBV5-1 CASSFDRVGSGNTIYF
TRBJ2-7 13 TRBV7-3 CASSLDGTYEQYF
TRBJ1-5 15 TRBV6-5 CASSFTGDGSQPQHF
TRBJ2-3 12 TRBV7-9 CASRGGREAQYF
TRBJ2-5 15 TRBV9 CASSPAGGPEETQYF
TRBJ1-2 14 TRBV28 CASSLTDSAYGYTF
TRBJ2-7 15 TRBV28 CASSVPSGFSYEQYF
TRBJ2-5 15 TRBV28 CASSGSGMRQETQYF
TRBJ2-7 15 TRBV7-2 CASSLKSSGSREQYF
TRBJ2-3 14 TRBV9 CASTRAPKTDTQYF
TRBJ1-6 16 TRBV25-1 CASSDYGQGRDSPLHF
TRBJ2-3 16 TRBV7-2 CASSLVRFAVTDTQYF
TRBJ1-6 14 TRBV6-5 CASSQGARNSPLHF
TRBJ2-3 12 TRBV2 CASSERADTQYF
TRBJ2-7 15 TRBV28 CASSDRGTGDYEQYF
TRBJ1-1 14 TRBV2 CASNIPGQGTEAFF
TRBJ2-7 13 TRBV29-1 CSVEPVSSYEQYF
TRBJ2-7 15 TRBV5-1 CASSLNTGAPYEQYF
TRBJ1-3 17 TRBV4-3 CASSQDPWQPSGNTIYF
TRBJ2-1 16 TRBV4-1 CASSHPLAGGPREQFF
TRBJ1-1 13 TRBV18 CASSETGYTEAFF
TRBJ2-7 17 TRBV5-1 CASSLGDRAGAPREQYF
TRBJ1-1 17 TRBV5-5 CASSLVVRGLENTEAFF
TRBJ2-3 16 TRBV7-8 CASSSIRPGSTDTQYF
TRBJ1-1 13 TRBV7-3 CASSQRSSTEAFF
TRBJ2-5 14 TRBV6-1 CASSAAAYQETQYF
TRBJ1-4 13 TRBV27 CASSLGLDEKLFF
TRBJ2-3 12 TRBV2 CASSEREGTQYF
TRBJ1-2 14 TRBV2 CASRVGQPNYGYTF